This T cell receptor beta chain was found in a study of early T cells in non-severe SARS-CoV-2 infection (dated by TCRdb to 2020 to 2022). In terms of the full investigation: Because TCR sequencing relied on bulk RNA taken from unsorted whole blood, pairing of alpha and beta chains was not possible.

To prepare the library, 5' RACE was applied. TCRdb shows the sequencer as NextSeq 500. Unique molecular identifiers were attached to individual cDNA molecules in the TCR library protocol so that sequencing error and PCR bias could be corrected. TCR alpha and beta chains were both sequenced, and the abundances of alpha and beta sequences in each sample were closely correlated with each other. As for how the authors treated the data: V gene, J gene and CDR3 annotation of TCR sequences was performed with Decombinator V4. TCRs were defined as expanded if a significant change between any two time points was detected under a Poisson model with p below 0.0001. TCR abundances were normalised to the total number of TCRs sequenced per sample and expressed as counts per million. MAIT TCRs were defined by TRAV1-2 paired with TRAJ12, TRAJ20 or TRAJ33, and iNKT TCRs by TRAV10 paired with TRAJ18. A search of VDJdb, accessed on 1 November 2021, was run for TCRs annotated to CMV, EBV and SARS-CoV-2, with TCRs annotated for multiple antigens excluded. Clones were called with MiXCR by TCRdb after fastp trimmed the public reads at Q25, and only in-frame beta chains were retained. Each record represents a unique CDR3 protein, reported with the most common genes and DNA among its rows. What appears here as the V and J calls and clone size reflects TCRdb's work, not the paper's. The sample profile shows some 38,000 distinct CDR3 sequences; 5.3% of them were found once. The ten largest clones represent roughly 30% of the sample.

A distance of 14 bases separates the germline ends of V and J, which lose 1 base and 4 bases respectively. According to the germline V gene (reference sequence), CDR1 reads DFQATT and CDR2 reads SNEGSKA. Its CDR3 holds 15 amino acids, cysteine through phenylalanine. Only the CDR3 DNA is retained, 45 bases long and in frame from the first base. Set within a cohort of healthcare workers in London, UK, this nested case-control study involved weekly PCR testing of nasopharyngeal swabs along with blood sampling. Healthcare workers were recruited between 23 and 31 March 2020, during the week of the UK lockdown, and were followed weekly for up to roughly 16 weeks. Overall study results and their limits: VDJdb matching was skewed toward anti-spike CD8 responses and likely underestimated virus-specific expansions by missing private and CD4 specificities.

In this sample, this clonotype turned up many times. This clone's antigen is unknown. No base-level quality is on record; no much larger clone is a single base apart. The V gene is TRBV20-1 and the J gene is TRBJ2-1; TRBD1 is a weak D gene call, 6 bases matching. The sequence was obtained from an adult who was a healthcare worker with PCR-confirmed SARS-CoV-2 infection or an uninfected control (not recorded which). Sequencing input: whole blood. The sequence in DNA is TGCAGTGCTAGAGCTCGGCGAGGGGGTTACAATGAGCAGTTCTTC. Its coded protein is CSARARRGGYNEQFF.